This TCR beta chain stems from a study of CD8+CD57+ T cells in acquired aplastic anemia. Study at large: The average for DNA from sorted CD4+ and CD8+ cells was 3 to 3.5 ug. Healthy donors averaged about 10 million reads for CD4+ cells.

Using genomic DNA as the template, TCR beta VDJ and CDR3 profiling was carried out. MiXCR was run by TCRdb on the reads, yielding one entry per CDR3 protein. The data hold over 100,000 distinct CDR3 sequences, with around 41% observed a single time. The table lists this clonotype with many counts. Its target is not known. Study findings and constraints: Simpson's diversity of CD8+ cells was not significantly different in patients compared with controls.

The receptor was isolated from a human donor in good health, serving as a control. Sequenced material: sorted CD4+, CD8+, or CD8+CD57+ T cells (not recorded which) from PBMCs.

In DNA form, the CDR3 reads TGTGCCAGCGGTGGACCCGTTAGCACAGATACGCAGTATTTT. Protein product: CASGGPVSTDTQYF. V and J are TRBV4-2 and TRBJ2-3; D not certain. This CDR3 contains 14 residues. V was trimmed by 8 bases and J by 0 bases, leaving 12 bases between them. Per germline, CDR1 LGHNA and CDR2 YNFKEQ.